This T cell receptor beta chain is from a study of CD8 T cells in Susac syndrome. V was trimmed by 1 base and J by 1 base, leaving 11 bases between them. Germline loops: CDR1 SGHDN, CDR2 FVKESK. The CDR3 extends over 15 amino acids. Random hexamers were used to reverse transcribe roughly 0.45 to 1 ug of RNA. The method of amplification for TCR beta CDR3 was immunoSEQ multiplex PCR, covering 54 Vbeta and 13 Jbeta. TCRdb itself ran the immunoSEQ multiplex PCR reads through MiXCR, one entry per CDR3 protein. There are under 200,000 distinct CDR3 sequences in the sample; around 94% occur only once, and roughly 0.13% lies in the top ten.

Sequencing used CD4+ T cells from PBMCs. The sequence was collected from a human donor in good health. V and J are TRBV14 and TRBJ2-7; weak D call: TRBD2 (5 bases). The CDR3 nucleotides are TGTGCCAGCAGCCAAGCCCGGGAATCATCCTACGAGCAGTACTTC. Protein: CASSQARESSYEQYF.